One TCR beta chain is described in this entry. The antigen is unknown. These data come from a study of OX40 agonist ivuxolimab in advanced cancers. Whole-study context: Administration of intravenous ivuxolimab to patients occurred every 2 weeks at 0.01 to 10 mg/kg.

Sequencing was performed with immunoSEQ multiplex PCR; in TCRdb, only in-frame clones are kept and a portion is missing. The table shows 78,000 or so clones, with 92% occurring only once. A history of autoimmune disease or systemic immunosuppression excluded patients. Trimming pared 1 base from V and 2 bases from J, leaving 10 bases between. Germline CDR1 is SGHRS and CDR2 is YFSETQ. This CDR3 is built from 14 residues. Study-wide points: Within 6 weeks, CD4+ and CD8+ blood T cells expanded clonally at 0.1 to 3.0 mg/kg.

The rearrangement uses TRBV5-1 and TRBJ2-7; D is uncertain. This receptor was taken from an adult with an advanced solid tumor such as melanoma, head and neck, liver or kidney cancer. The sequenced sample was CD4+ or CD8+ T cells sorted from blood, obtained in a trial of the OX40 agonist ivuxolimab. The DNA for the CDR3 is TGCGCCAGCAGCTTGCAACAGAATCCCTACGAGCAGTACTTC. Encoded protein: CASSLQQNPYEQYF.